This T cell receptor beta chain was sequenced during a study of blood T cells in healthy people across ages. Study outcomes and limitations: Reliance upon unsorted PBMCs precluded definitive naive versus antigen-experienced comparison. Estimates drawn from one million T cells were deemed to understate diversity.

The germline gives CDR1 DFQATT, CDR2 SNEGSKA (reference sequence). This CDR3 contains 13 residues. The junction had 5 bases not matched to a gene; V was cut back by 3 bases and J by 3 bases. Then a second PCR, running about 6 to 12 cycles, was carried out with a sample-barcoded 5' primer and a J-beta primer mix. Sequencing yielded, for each sample, at least 3 million paired-end reads carrying CDR3. Each CDR3 protein is one row after TCRdb ran MiXCR on the 5' RACE reads. This table has about 1.4 million distinct CDR3 sequences, around 55% appearing once. The sample holds a few counts of this clonotype. Its antigen is as yet unknown.

This chain links TRBV20-1 with TRBJ2-7; 7 bases are a match to TRBD2. Sequences were obtained from blood. The source is a man aged 18 to 30 in good health. CDR3 region: CSASAGVGYEQYF. CDR3 coding DNA: TGCAGTGCTAGTGCGGGAGTAGGCTACGAGCAGTACTTC.